This record concerns one T cell receptor (beta chain) sequence. This receptor's antigen is unknown. Base qualities are not provided; no much larger clone lies one nucleotide away. In light of the paper, this sample's time point label describes: after dendritic cell vaccination, including at tumor progression/relapse. Selection of patients required sufficient residual fresh-frozen tumor tissue and over two years of available survival data. None of the glioblastoma patients carried an isocitrate dehydrogenase mutation, although molecular status otherwise varied. PBMC collection took place before vaccination, two weeks after the third vaccination, and at tumor progression if progression occurred. Genomic DNA was extracted with the Qiagen DNeasy Blood extraction Kit. TCRB CDR3 regions were amplified from around 1.9 ug genomic DNA, or all available DNA if less, using the immunoSEQ assay. The multiplex PCR relied on 60 forward primers for TCR V beta segments and 13 reverse primers for J beta segments. Synthetic control templates were spiked into each sample at limiting dilution to estimate reads per starting template. The Illumina HiSeq System generated 87 bp sequencing reads. The study's processing was this. PCR and sequencing errors were removed by merging closely related sequences with a nearest neighbor algorithm. TCR overlap was measured as the percentage of unique tumor TCR beta sequences also present in the same patient's peripheral blood. TCRdb's version of the immuneACCESS table is confined to in-frame rearrangements and falls short of the full clone set. An unresolved V gene accounts for under half of the shortfall where checked; the remainder is of unknown origin. V, J and clone size reflect that table, while D and trimming were determined from the DNA. In this sample the table shows about 87,000 clones, about four fifths of which occur a single time. The ten top clones hold around 6.5% of the sample.

The data originate from a study of glioma-infiltrating T cells after dendritic cell vaccination (dated by TCRdb to 2016 to 2017). About the full investigation: The cohort comprised around 15 glioblastoma patients from Phase I and II dendritic cell vaccination trials, 9 newly diagnosed and 6 with recurrent disease. Between about 2003 and 2013, patients were given autologous tumor lysate-pulsed dendritic cell vaccination. To make the vaccine, monocyte-derived dendritic cells were cultured for about seven days with IL-4 and GM-CSF and then pulsed overnight with autologous tumor lysate. Each patient got three intradermal injections of the dendritic cell vaccine, spaced at biweekly intervals, in the arm below the axilla. In glioblastoma patients vaccinated with dendritic cells, deep sequencing of TCR beta CDR3 regions served to measure the amount of tumor-infiltrating lymphocytes and to compare repertoires between tumor and blood. Survival after dendritic cell vaccination was correlated with TCR sequencing metrics, including TIL content and tumor-blood repertoire overlap.

Via the germline V gene, CDR1 is SGHRS and CDR2 YFSETQ. V sheds 1 base and J sheds 9 bases, leaving 14 bases between their ends. The CDR3 numbers 15 residues from cysteine through phenylalanine. The only DNA kept is the CDR3, 45 bases in frame from the first base. Summary of the overall study and its limitations: The response model built on TCR overlap across three groups was characterized as speculative, with prospective validation still needed. After dendritic cell vaccination, a higher estimated pretreatment TIL content predicted longer time to progression and overall survival. No direct relationship between TCR clonality and survival was found, suggesting that a diverse polyclonal response may matter. The cohort was small and heterogeneous, only a few patients had full blood and tumor sets, and even fewer had initial-recurrent tumor pairs.

This receptor was taken from a human donor with glioblastoma. The receptor chain draws on TRBV5-1 and TRBJ1-6; a weak D assignment points to TRBD1 (5 bases agree). The sequences come from blood, collected after dendritic cell vaccination. The DNA reads as follows: TGCGCCAGCAGCTTGAACGGGGGGAAGGGTTCACCCCTCCACTTT. Translation gives CASSLNGGKGSPLHF.